This is a list of T cell receptor beta chains from one sample in a study of cytomegalovirus exposure and HLA in healthy donors. This table comes from immunoSEQ multiplex PCR, and its TCRdb copy is limited to in-frame clones, with some not included. The data show approximately 150,000 clones, approximately 80% seen once. Sequenced material: PBMCs. The receptors were sampled from an older woman in good health and CMV-seropositive. Both conserved end residues are part of each CDR3. The D gene is left open where the match is weak. The size field is filled for only some rows; it gives once, few, many or a size class.

v_call	j_call	clone_size	d_call	cdr3_aa	cdr3_nt
TRBV7-2	TRBJ2-5	.	TRBD2	CASSLGGREGTRETQYF	TGTGCCAGCAGCTTAGGGGGGAGGGAGGGGACGAGGGAGACCCAGTACTTC
TRBV28	TRBJ2-3	.	TRBD2	CASSSMTSGVADTQYF	TGTGCCAGCAGTAGCATGACTAGCGGGGTAGCAGATACGCAGTATTTT
TRBV6-6	TRBJ2-7	few	.	CASMPAGTYEQYF	TGTGCCAGCATGCCAGCGGGCACCTACGAGCAGTACTTC
TRBV30	TRBJ1-2	.	.	CAWLKEATSYGYTF	TGTGCCTGGCTCAAGGAAGCAACTAGCTATGGCTACACCTTC
TRBV2	TRBJ1-2	.	TRBD1	CASSFLDRVAYGYTF	TGTGCCAGCAGTTTTCTAGACAGGGTGGCCTATGGCTACACCTTC
TRBV5-6	TRBJ1-6	.	.	CASSINSRDLISPLHF	TGTGCCAGCAGCATTAACTCCCGGGACTTGATTTCACCCCTCCACTTT
TRBV23-1	TRBJ1-2	.	TRBD1	CASSQPSAGQGGDGYTF	TGCGCCAGCAGTCAACCGTCTGCGGGACAGGGAGGCGATGGCTACACCTTC
TRBV11-2	TRBJ2-7	.	.	CASSPRLESYEQYF	TGTGCCAGCAGCCCGCGACTCGAGAGCTACGAGCAGTACTTC
TRBV2	TRBJ2-5	.	TRBD2	CASRVRLAETQYF	TGTGCCAGCAGGGTCAGACTAGCGGAGACCCAGTACTTC
TRBV9	TRBJ1-1	.	.	CASSVAGSRTEAFF	TGTGCCAGCAGCGTAGCCGGGTCGAGGACTGAAGCTTTCTTT
TRBV11-3	TRBJ2-5	.	TRBD1	CASSPRRTGPEETQYF	TGTGCCAGCAGCCCTCGGCGGACAGGACCTGAGGAGACCCAGTACTTC
TRBV5-1	TRBJ1-2	few	.	CASSLDSYGYTF	TGCGCCAGCAGCTTGGACAGCTATGGCTACACCTTC
TRBV6-6	TRBJ2-5	.	.	CASSYLQGGETQYF	TGTGCCAGCAGTTACCTACAGGGGGGGGAGACCCAGTACTTC
TRBV28	TRBJ1-4	once	.	CASSFTGLTNEKLFF	TGTGCCAGCAGTTTCACAGGGCTGACTAATGAAAAACTGTTTTTT
TRBV2	TRBJ1-5	once	.	CASSDRQGRFPRQPQHF	TGTGCCAGCAGTGACCGGCAGGGTCGCTTCCCCCGACAGCCCCAGCATTTT
TRBV30	TRBJ2-7	.	TRBD2	CAWSTGTSGRGGNEQYF	TGTGCCTGGAGTACCGGGACTAGCGGGAGGGGGGGTAACGAGCAGTACTTC
TRBV9	TRBJ2-7	.	TRBD1	CASSVTGQGSVEQYF	TGTGCCAGCAGCGTAACGGGACAGGGTTCTGTCGAGCAGTACTTC
TRBV7-9	TRBJ2-7	.	.	CASRPTGSYEQYF	TGTGCCAGCAGGCCAACAGGCTCCTACGAGCAGTACTTC
TRBV9	TRBJ1-2	.	.	CASSVAPGHIYGYTF	TGTGCCAGCAGCGTAGCCCCAGGGCACATCTATGGCTACACCTTC
TRBV10-3	TRBJ1-4	.	.	CAISEAGASEKLFF	TGTGCCATCAGTGAAGCAGGGGCTTCTGAAAAACTGTTTTTT
TRBV30	TRBJ2-7	.	TRBD2	CAWSSPLRSGSRQYF	TGTGCCTGGAGCTCCCCCTTACGGAGCGGGAGTCGACAGTACTTC
TRBV4-2	TRBJ2-1	.	.	CASSQEGAGRSNEQFF	TGTGCCAGCAGCCAGGAGGGGGCTGGTCGGTCCAATGAGCAGTTCTTC
TRBV6-6	TRBJ1-1	.	.	CASRDPGQTNTEAFF	TGTGCCAGCAGGGACCCTGGACAGACGAACACTGAAGCTTTCTTT
TRBV4-2	TRBJ1-3	.	.	CASSRTPSTGNTIYF	TGTGCCAGCAGCCGGACACCCAGCACGGGAAACACCATATATTTT
TRBV4-3	TRBJ2-2	.	.	CASSQEYGMNTGELFF	TGCGCCAGCAGCCAAGAGTACGGGATGAACACCGGGGAGCTGTTTTTT
TRBV7-6	TRBJ2-3	.	.	CASSLEQLGAQYF	TGTGCCAGCAGCTTAGAACAGCTGGGAGCGCAGTATTTT
TRBV18	TRBJ1-3	.	.	CATHSDTSGNTIYF	TGTGCCACCCATAGTGACACCTCTGGAAACACCATATATTTT
TRBV5-4	TRBJ2-1	few	TRBD2	CASSFSGRANNEQFF	TGTGCCAGCAGCTTTAGCGGGAGGGCGAACAATGAGCAGTTCTTC
TRBV13	TRBJ2-7	.	.	CASRAVSYEQYF	TGTGCCAGCAGGGCTGTCTCCTACGAGCAGTACTTC
TRBV4-2	TRBJ2-2	.	TRBD2	CASSQGLAGVGELFF	TGTGCCAGCAGCCAAGGACTAGCGGGAGTGGGGGAGCTGTTTTTT
TRBV19	TRBJ2-3	.	TRBD2	CASSTGLAVTDTQYF	TGTGCCAGTAGTACGGGACTAGCGGTCACAGATACGCAGTATTTT
TRBV28	TRBJ2-3	.	TRBD2	CASSPYRRASGRSGTDTQYF	TGTGCCAGCAGTCCCTACCGGAGGGCTAGCGGGAGGAGCGGTACAGATACGCAGTATTTT
TRBV10-3	TRBJ1-3	.	TRBD1	CAISESGTGPSGNTIYF	TGTGCCATCAGTGAGTCCGGGACAGGGCCCTCTGGAAACACCATATATTTT
TRBV5-4	TRBJ2-6	.	TRBD1	CASSLSNRGISGANVLTF	TGTGCCAGCAGCTTGTCAAACAGGGGGATCTCTGGGGCCAACGTCCTGACTTTC
TRBV4-3	TRBJ1-3	.	TRBD1	CASSQVSGTGVGNTIYF	TGCGCCAGCAGCCAAGTTAGCGGGACAGGGGTTGGAAACACCATATATTTT
TRBV4-2	TRBJ2-1	.	TRBD2	CASSQLLAGGDNEQFF	TGTGCCAGCAGCCAGCTACTAGCGGGAGGCGACAATGAGCAGTTCTTC
TRBV5-1	TRBJ2-1	.	TRBD2	CASSLPGTSGRPGGGEQFF	TGCGCCAGCAGCTTACCCGGGACTAGCGGGAGGCCGGGGGGCGGTGAGCAGTTCTTC
TRBV30	TRBJ1-1	.	.	CAWSVQVPEAFF	TGTGCCTGGAGTGTACAAGTTCCTGAAGCTTTCTTT
TRBV5-1	TRBJ2-7	once	TRBD1	CASSQRGDRGSYEQYF	TGCGCCAGCAGCCAAAGGGGGGACAGGGGCTCCTACGAGCAGTACTTC
TRBV4-2	TRBJ2-3	.	TRBD2	CASSQGSTSGRSTDTQYF	TGTGCCAGCAGCCAAGGTTCGACTAGCGGGAGGAGCACAGATACGCAGTATTTT
TRBV11-2	TRBJ2-2	.	.	CASSLAGAARRTGELFF	TGTGCCAGCAGCTTAGCAGGGGCAGCACGAAGGACCGGGGAGCTGTTTTTT